The 27 T cell receptor beta chains below all came from one sample that was sequenced in a study of blood T cell repertoires in COVID-19. Libraries were prepared by immunoSEQ multiplex PCR; TCRdb keeps only in-frame clonotypes and omits some of them. This sample has more than 250,000 clones, with 83% found just once. Material: peripheral blood. The receptors were gathered from a woman aged 45 to 65 with acute or convalescent COVID-19.

The rearrangement joins TRBV13 to TRBJ2-6; 9 bases agree with TRBD1. V dropped 3 bases and J dropped 0; count of bases not matched to a gene: 3. Per the germline V gene, CDR1 is PRHDT and CDR2 is FYEKMQ (reference sequence). The CDR3 is made up of 17 amino acids. The chain's CDR3 is CASSLGTGISGANVLTF. The CDR3 DNA is TGTGCCAGCAGCTTGGGGACAGGGATCTCTGGGGCCAACGTCCTGACTTTC.

The chain links TRBV6-6 to TRBJ1-5; 7 bases line up with TRBD1. With 5 bases clipped from V and 3 bases from J, the junction kept 4 bases outside the gene matches. The germline V gene has CDR1 MNHNY and CDR2 SVGAGI (reference sequence). The CDR3 loop spans 14 amino acids. The CDR3 DNA follows: TGTGCCAGCAGTCCGACAGGGATCAATCAGCCCCAGCATTTT. Protein sequence: CASSPTGINQPQHF.

The V and J genes are TRBV3-1 (or the pseudogene TRBV3-2) and TRBJ1-3, with TRBD1 identical over 8 bases. Germline trimming cut 7 bases from V and 2 bases from J; bases unmatched to any gene: 10. The CDR3 is 16 residues long. CDR1 is LGHDT, CDR2 YNNKEL, per germline (reference sequence). Here the CDR3 reads CASTNRAGGPGNTIYF. CDR3 nucleotide sequence: TGTGCCAGCACTAACCGTGCAGGGGGCCCTGGAAACACCATATATTTT.

The rearrangement joins TRBV30 to TRBJ2-3, with D possibly matching TRBD2 (7 bases). The CDR3 sequence is 15 residues long. Germline V lookup: CDR1 GTSNPN, CDR2 SVGIG (reference sequence). Deletions cut 2 bases from V and 3 bases from J, with 15 bases between. The CDR3 region is CAWSWGGGQTDTQYF. CDR3 DNA sequence: TGTGCCTGGAGTTGGGGCGGGGGCCAGACAGATACGCAGTATTTT.

This chain joins TRBV5-4 and TRBJ2-5; D remains ambiguous. This CDR3 contains 13 residues. Germline V gene sequence: CDR1 SGHNT, CDR2 YYREEE (reference sequence). V lost 5 bases and J 0 bases, leaving 8 bases between the germline ends. The CDR3 bases are TGTGCCAGCAGTGACACGTACCAAGAGACCCAGTACTTC. Its protein product is CASSDTYQETQYF. Together with reference TRBV5-4 and TRBJ2-5, the CDR3 gives the full variable domain: ETGVTQSPTHLIKTRGQQVTLRCSSQSGHNTVSWYQQALGQGPQFIFQYYREEENGRGNFPPRFSGLQFPNYSSELNVNALELDDSALYLCASSDTYQETQYFGPGTRLLVL.

This clone was picked up a small number of times. The chain carries TRBV11-2 and TRBJ2-7; a weak D match, TRBD1 (6 bases). CDR3 length: 14 residues. With 0 bases removed from V and 0 bases from J, the gap between germline ends came to 6 bases. In germline, CDR1 is SGHAT, CDR2 FQNNGV. CDR3 protein: CASSLEGHSYEQYF. The CDR3 DNA is TGTGCCAGCAGCTTAGAGGGACACTCCTACGAGCAGTACTTC.

The table lists this clone with a count of one. J is TRBJ1-1 and V is TRBV5-1; a possible D gene is TRBD1 (6 bases). This CDR3 contains 15 residues. V shed 3 bases and J shed 1 base, with 13 bases lying between them. CDR1 is SGHRS and CDR2 is YFSETQ in the germline V gene. In nucleotides, the CDR3 is TGCGCCAGCAGCTCACCGGGACATCAGAACACTGAAGCTTTCTTT. Translated: CASSSPGHQNTEAFF.

The V and J genes are TRBV7-8 and TRBJ2-5; 11 positions agree with TRBD1. V shed 5 bases and J 4 bases; nucleotides not matched to a gene: 9. The length of the CDR3 is 16 residues. CDR1 and CDR2 (germline): SGHVS, FQNEAQ. CDR3 residues: CASSLNTGQGGETQYF. DNA for the CDR3: TGTGCCAGCAGCCTTAACACGGGACAGGGGGGAGAGACCCAGTACTTC.

The CDR3, as DNA: TGTGCCAGCAGCGCCCCGCTTTGGGACAGTAGCACAGATACGCAGTATTTT. Its translation: CASSAPLWDSSTDTQYF. The chain joins TRBV9 to TRBJ2-3; 7 positions agree with TRBD1. The CDR3 spans 17 residues. CDR1 is SGDLS, CDR2 YYNGEE, per germline. V shed 3 bases and J 0 bases; nucleotides not matched to a gene: 10. The full variable domain, rest sourced from reference TRBV9 and TRBJ2-3, is DSGVTQTPKHLITATGQRVTLRCSPRSGDLSVYWYQQSLDQGLQFLIQYYNGEERAKGNILERFSAQQFPDLHSELNLSSLELGDSALYFCASSAPLWDSSTDTQYFGPGTRLTVL.

The chain recombines TRBV7-2 with TRBJ2-5, with D unclear. V lost 5 bases, J lost 4 bases, and 11 bases lay in between. The CDR3 has 13 amino acids. The V gene's germline CDR1 is SGHTA and CDR2 FQGNSA. CDR3 loop: CASSSTIGETQYF. The CDR3 DNA follows: TGTGCCAGCAGCAGTACTATCGGAGAGACCCAGTACTTC.

The V and J genes are TRBV27 and TRBJ1-6; 9 bases are a match to TRBD1. CDR3 length: 14 residues. The germline gives CDR1 MNHEY, CDR2 SMNVEV (reference sequence). The J segment lost 7 bases and the V segment lost 7 bases, leaving 5 bases of the junction unmatched. The CDR3 sequence: CASTLQGANSPLHF. CDR3 DNA: TGTGCCAGCACCTTACAGGGGGCAAATTCACCCCTCCACTTT.

The chain carries TRBV5-4 and TRBJ2-7, with D tentatively TRBD1 (5 bases). There are 12 residues in the CDR3. Germline-derived CDR1 and CDR2 are SGHNT and YYREEE (reference sequence). V lost 2 bases and J 3 bases, leaving 6 bases between the germline ends. In DNA, the CDR3 is TGTGCCAGCAGCTTCCAGGGCTACGAGCAGTACTTC. The encoded protein is CASSFQGYEQYF.

The chain combines TRBV7-9 with TRBJ1-3; D remains ambiguous. Trimming shortened V by 2 bases and J by 3 bases, and 8 bases separated the two germline ends. Germline V gene lookup returns CDR1 SEHNR and CDR2 FQNEAQ (reference sequence). The CDR3 is 14 residues long. The CDR3 DNA reads as TGTGCCAGCAGCTTATATCGGGATGGAAACACCATATATTTT. Its translation: CASSLYRDGNTIYF. Drawing the rest from reference TRBV7-9 and TRBJ1-3, the complete variable domain is DTGVSQNPRHKITKRGQNVTFRCDPISEHNRLYWYRQTLGQGPEFLTYFQNEAQLEKSRLLSDRFSAERPKGSFSTLEIQRTEQGDSAMYLCASSLYRDGNTIYFGEGSWLTVV.

Worth noting for this clone: Other DNA sequences from this sample encode an identical CDR3 as well. This sequence joins TRBV29-1 and TRBJ2-3; weak D call: TRBD1 (5 bases). The CDR3 consists of 14 residues. V lost 1 base and J lost 1, with 9 bases in between. Germline loops: CDR1 SQVTM, CDR2 ANQGSEA. The CDR3 DNA reads TGCAGCGTTGAAGGGGGCAGGGGCACAGATACGCAGTATTTT. Protein sequence: CSVEGGRGTDTQYF.

CDR3 bases: TGTGCCAGCAGTGAAACGGGGGGCGCGGATGGCTACACCTTC. This encodes CASSETGGADGYTF. The V gene is TRBV25-1, the J gene TRBJ1-2, with D tentatively TRBD1 (6 bases). The CDR3 has 14 residues. Deletions cut 2 bases from V and 6 bases from J, with 13 bases between. In germline, CDR1 is MGHDK, CDR2 SYGVNS.

The CDR3 coding sequence is TGTGCCAGCAGCCTACTTCGGGGGGGCAACTATGGCTACACCTTC. Residues: CASSLLRGGNYGYTF. The chain employs TRBV7-2 and TRBJ1-2, with D tentatively TRBD1 (6 bases). The V gene lost 5 bases and the J gene lost 2 bases, with 15 bases spanning the gap. Germline-derived CDR1 and CDR2 are SGHTA and FQGNSA. This CDR3 spans 15 amino acids. The full variable domain, rest sourced from reference TRBV7-2 and TRBJ1-2, is GAGVSQSPSNKVTEKGKDVELRCDPISGHTALYWYRQSLGQGLEFLIYFQGNSAPDKSGLPSDRFSAERTGGSVSTLTIQRTQQEDSAVYLCASSLLRGGNYGYTFGSGTRLTVV.

The chain uses TRBV30 and TRBJ1-3; D might be TRBD1 (5 bases). V was pared by 5 bases and J by 1 base, with 18 bases between. This CDR3 has 16 residues. Germline V CDR1 and CDR2: GTSNPN, SVGIG (reference sequence). CDR3 region: CAWRRDLWVSGNTIYF. The CDR3 DNA follows: TGTGCCTGGCGGAGGGACCTCTGGGTTTCTGGAAACACCATATATTTT.

The V and J genes are TRBV24-1 and TRBJ2-2; 9 bases line up with TRBD1. From germline, CDR1 is KGHDR and CDR2 SFDVKD. This CDR3 comprises 16 residues. Trimming took 4 bases from V and 6 from J; bases not matched to a gene: 8. The CDR3 nucleotides read TGTGCCACCAGTGACCCCGGGACAGGGCAATCCGGGGAGCTGTTTTTT. Protein product: CATSDPGTGQSGELFF.

The chain combines TRBV18 with TRBJ1-6; possible D gene TRBD1, 6 bases. V dropped 1 base and J dropped 9 bases, with 19 bases sitting between them. Germline V gene lookup returns CDR1 KGHSH and CDR2 LQKENI. The CDR3 covers 17 residues. In nucleotides, the CDR3 is TGTGCCAGCTCACCACGAGGGCCAGCCAGGGGCGTTTCACCCCTCCACTTT. Amino acids: CASSPRGPARGVSPLHF.

The chain is built from TRBV10-3 and TRBJ2-5; TRBD1 aligns across 7 bases. After removal of 4 bases from V and 2 bases from J, the junction contained 10 bases not matched to a gene. Per germline, CDR1 ENHRY and CDR2 SYGVKD. The CDR3 length is 16 residues. For the CDR3, the DNA is TGTGCCATCAGTGGTTCCCGACAGGGCGAACAAGAGACCCAGTACTTC. Translating gives CAISGSRQGEQETQYF.

This sequence joins TRBV19 and TRBJ1-2; perhaps TRBD1 as D (5 bases). The CDR3 contains 18 residues. Germline V lookup: CDR1 LNHDA, CDR2 SQIVND (reference sequence). Trimming removed 10 bases at V and 0 bases at J, with 27 bases between. The CDR3 loop is CATLTRRGGEGPNYGYTF. The CDR3 region has the DNA TGTGCCACCCTAACCCGGCGCGGAGGGGAAGGCCCTAACTATGGCTACACCTTC.

This clone was found once. The chain uses TRBV4-1 and TRBJ2-2, with a weak D call TRBD2 (6 bases). V lost 0 bases and J lost 8, with 13 bases in between. The length of the CDR3 is 15 residues. Per the germline V gene, CDR1 is MGHRA and CDR2 is YSYEKL. The CDR3 reads CASSQDMAGWGELFF. CDR3 nucleotide sequence: TGCGCCAGCAGCCAAGATATGGCGGGATGGGGGGAGCTGTTTTTT.

The rearrangement joins TRBV19 to TRBJ1-4, with 7 bases aligning to TRBD1. The length of the CDR3 is 14 residues. Germline loops: CDR1 LNHDA, CDR2 SQIVND (reference sequence). V shed 9 bases and J 0 bases; nucleotides not matched to a gene: 4. For the CDR3, the DNA is TGTGCCAGCGGGACAGTTGCAACTAATGAAAAACTGTTTTTT. Its protein product is CASGTVATNEKLFF.

This clone has only a few counts. The rearrangement joins TRBV2 to TRBJ1-1; TRBD1 might be the D (5 bases). CDR3 length: 14 residues. Germline V gene lookup returns CDR1 SNHLY and CDR2 FYNNEI. V was pared by 6 bases and J by 11 bases, with 22 bases between. The CDR3 DNA follows: TGTGCCAGCAGGAGGGATGGCCTCGGGGAGGGGGCTTTCTTT. As protein: CASRRDGLGEGAFF.

The chain joins TRBV7-3 to TRBJ2-1, with D uncertain. Trimming cost V 3 bases and J 6 bases, with 9 bases left between them. The CDR3 is 13 residues long. The germline gives CDR1 SGHTA, CDR2 FQGTGA. CDR3 coding DNA: TGTGCCAGCAGCTTCCCCGCTAGCAATGAGCAGTTCTTC. This gives the protein CASSFPASNEQFF.

The genes are TRBV24-1 and TRBJ1-2; D ambiguous. Germline V CDR1 and CDR2: KGHDR, SFDVKD. Trimming cost V 4 bases and J 8 bases, with 16 bases left between them. The CDR3 is made up of 14 amino acids. CDR3 sequence reads: CATSEASPTGGYTF. DNA for the CDR3: TGTGCCACCAGTGAGGCCTCTCCTACGGGAGGCTACACCTTC.

The chain carries TRBV3-1 (or the pseudogene TRBV3-2) and TRBJ2-5; D possibly corresponds to TRBD2 (5 bases). The CDR3 is 13 amino acids. V was trimmed by 4 bases and J by 5 bases, leaving 11 bases between them. CDR1 and CDR2 (germline): LGHDT, YNNKEL (reference sequence). In nucleotides, the CDR3 is TGTGCCAGCAGCCCCGGATCGGGGGAGACCCAGTACTTC. It yields the protein CASSPGSGETQYF.